This T cell receptor beta chain derives from a study of preoperative IRX-2 immunotherapy in early breast cancer. The treatment is: preoperative locoregional IRX-2 cytokine immunotherapy. This phase Ib study tested locoregional IRX-2 cytokine immunotherapy given before surgery. Clones were sequenced by immunoSEQ multiplex PCR, and TCRdb holds only the in-frame ones, with some missing. Of tens of thousands of clones listed, 82% are singletons. The V end was cut by 2 bases, the J end by 5 bases, with 12 bases between. The CDR3 sequence is 14 residues long. Germline values: CDR1 MNHGY, CDR2 SAAAGT. This receptor was identified in a human donor with breast cancer. The starting material was lymph node tissue, obtained after IRX-2 immunotherapy. This chain connects TRBV6-8 to TRBJ2-5, with a tentative D call TRBD2 (5 bases). CDR3 nucleotide sequence: TGTGCCAGCAGTTACGGAGCGGACGTGGAGACCCAGTACTTC. Its protein product is CASSYGADVETQYF.